Listed here is a single T cell receptor beta chain. This sample was taken from a study of blood T cell repertoires in COVID-19. About the research overall: The United States, Italy and Spain provided the acute and convalescent COVID-19 samples. Sample material is recorded as cDNA or gDNA derived from T cells, B-cell-depleted T cells, or PBMCs.

The repertoire was sequenced with immunoSEQ multiplex PCR; TCRdb's copy has only in-frame clones and lacks some. This table has about 120,000 clones, over 75% appearing once. The specimen sequenced was peripheral blood. This TCR came from a man at least 80 years old with active or convalescent COVID-19.

Here the CDR3 reads CASIPNGEITLEQYF. CDR3 DNA: TGTGCCAGCATCCCGAATGGTGAGATAACCCTCGAGCAGTACTTC. The chain joins TRBV6-2 or TRBV6-3 to TRBJ2-7; D is unresolved. Deletions cut 7 bases from V and 6 bases from J, with 22 bases between. Germline V gene sequence: CDR1 MNHEY, CDR2 SVGEGT. This CDR3 comprises 15 residues.